This TCR beta chain originates from a study of tumor-infiltrating lymphocytes in primary liver carcinoma. The V gene's germline CDR1 is SGHAT and CDR2 FQNNGV. This CDR3 has 16 amino acids. A primer matching the constant region was used to make TCR beta cDNA from 450 to 550 ng of total RNA. Sequencing libraries for TCR beta derived from three nested multiplex PCR rounds that used slightly modified ARM-PCR. For 10 cycles apiece, the opening two PCR rounds ran with TRBV1-TRBV30 forward primers and a C-beta reverse primer. In TCRdb, the multiplex PCR reads were re-called with MiXCR into one record per CDR3 protein. The sample has more than 45,000 distinct CDR3 sequences, about 80% seen once; the top ten hold about 25%. It was from about 19-30 mg of unsorted bulk tissue that RNA and DNA were co-extracted. With respect to this clonotype: The junction does not match germline at one end; this may be a read error.

The sequence was collected from a man between 35 and 55 years old with primary liver carcinoma and hepatitis B virus infection. V is TRBV11-2 and J is TRBJ2-1, with D tentatively TRBD2 (5 bases). Material: liver tumor tissue from sampling region 3. Subset of the sample: tumor region T3, left-lateral pole. DNA for the CDR3: TGTGTCAGCAGTTTGGATATCGGGCTAGCCGTGGGTGAGCAGTTCTTC. Translation: CVSSLDIGLAVGEQFF.